One TCR beta chain is described in this entry. The protocol was immunoSEQ multiplex PCR, while the TCRdb copy is restricted to in-frame clones and leaves out a portion. The data contain some 130,000 clones, 70% to 90% of them seen just once; the ten biggest clones take up about 3.7%. The data belong to a study of T cell responses to AZD1222 COVID-19 vaccine. CDR3 length: 16 amino acids. The trim removed 5 bases at V and 2 bases at J, leaving 10 bases unmatched. CDR1 is ENHRY, CDR2 SYGVKD, per germline. This sequence was found in an adult in good health. Source: peripheral blood, taken on day 0 of AZD1222 vaccination. This chain joins TRBV10-3 and TRBJ1-1, with 8 bases matching TRBD1. The CDR3 bases are TGTGCCATCAGTAACCCAGGGGGCAGGTTTAACACTGAAGCTTTCTTT. Translation gives CAISNPGGRFNTEAFF.